These 17 T cell receptor beta chains came from one sample sequenced in a study of cytomegalovirus exposure and HLA in healthy donors. Both 60 Vbeta primers and 13 Jbeta primers went into the PCR. The assay was immunoSEQ multiplex PCR, and TCRdb's table has in-frame clones only and misses some. The sample includes over 85,000 clones, about 85% of them seen just once. Specimen: PBMCs. All receptors derive from a female donor in good health and CMV-seropositive.

V and J are TRBV7-3 and TRBJ1-3; TRBD1 agrees at 10 bases. Germline values: CDR1 SGHTA, CDR2 FQGTGA. The CDR3 covers 13 residues. J lost 7 bases, V lost 5 bases, and 2 bases had no gene match. The DNA for the CDR3 is TGTGCCAGCAGCGGGGACAGGGGCAACACCATATATTTT. Its translation: CASSGDRGNTIYF.

This chain links TRBV5-1 with TRBJ2-5; TRBD2 aligns across 13 bases. V trimming: 3 bases; J trimming: 5 bases; junction bases outside the gene matches: 10. CDR3 length: 17 amino acids. Per germline, CDR1 SGHRS and CDR2 YFSETQ. In nucleotides, the CDR3 is TGCGCCAGCAGCTCCCCGACTAGCGGGGGGCGGTGGGAGACCCAGTACTTC. Amino acid sequence: CASSSPTSGGRWETQYF.

The chain has TRBV5-1 and TRBJ2-5; possible D gene TRBD2, 7 bases. The germline gives CDR1 SGHRS, CDR2 YFSETQ. Trimming left V 0 bases short and J 6 bases short, with 15 bases between. CDR3 length: 15 residues. The CDR3, as DNA: TGCGCCAGCAGCTTGGCGTCGGGGGGCAGGAAGACCCAGTACTTC. This sequence encodes CASSLASGGRKTQYF.

This chain joins TRBV9 and TRBJ2-1; TRBD1 might be the D (6 bases). Germline CDR1 is SGDLS and CDR2 is YYNGEE. The ends were cut back, 2 bases at V and 4 bases at J, with 10 bases in the middle. CDR3 length: 14 residues. CDR3 in DNA: TGTGCCAGCAGCGTTAAAACAGGGTACAATGAGCAGTTCTTC. Translation: CASSVKTGYNEQFF.

Details on this clone: Other DNA sequences in this sample translate to the same CDR3. The rearrangement joins TRBV2 to TRBJ2-1; 11 nucleotides align to TRBD2. Trimming took 2 bases from V and 4 from J; bases not matched to a gene: 7. Germline V gene data show CDR1 as SNHLY and CDR2 as FYNNEI. The CDR3 is 17 residues long. In nucleotides, the CDR3 is TGTGCCAGCAGTGAAAGATTAGCGGGAGGGCCTTACAATGAGCAGTTCTTC. This codes for CASSERLAGGPYNEQFF.

This clone showed up just a few times. This chain joins TRBV7-9 and TRBJ1-1, with 8 nucleotides matching TRBD1. Losses at the gene ends were 3 bases for V and 5 bases for J; bases not matched to a gene: 2. The length of the CDR3 is 13 residues. The V gene's germline CDR1 is SEHNR and CDR2 FQNEAQ (reference sequence). The CDR3 DNA follows: TGTGCCAGCAGCTTTACAGGGGGGACTGAAGCTTTCTTT. Translated, it gives CASSFTGGTEAFF. Full variable domain (missing parts from reference TRBV7-9 and TRBJ1-1): DTGVSQNPRHKITKRGQNVTFRCDPISEHNRLYWYRQTLGQGPEFLTYFQNEAQLEKSRLLSDRFSAERPKGSFSTLEIQRTEQGDSAMYLCASSFTGGTEAFFGQGTRLTVV.

The chain has TRBV11-2 and TRBJ2-7; TRBD2 aligns across 8 bases. In germline, CDR1 is SGHAT, CDR2 FQNNGV. J was trimmed by 1 base and V by 5 bases; bases with no gene match: 7. The CDR3 extends over 15 amino acids. The CDR3 loop reads CASSPGLADSYEQYF. CDR3 in DNA: TGTGCCAGCAGCCCCGGACTAGCTGATTCCTACGAGCAGTACTTC.

The chain joins TRBV30 to TRBJ2-7; maybe TRBD2 (6 bases). The V end lost 1 base, the J end lost 3 bases, and 10 bases lay between the germline ends. Germline CDR1 GTSNPN, CDR2 SVGIG (reference sequence). This CDR3 region has 13 residues. The CDR3: CAWSAGGDYEQYF. CDR3 bases: TGTGCCTGGAGTGCCGGGGGTGACTACGAGCAGTACTTC.

The chain employs TRBV19 and TRBJ1-2; D is uncertain. CDR3 length: 14 amino acids. Germline assignment: CDR1 LNHDA and CDR2 SQIVND (reference sequence). V was cut by 1 base and J by 3 bases, with 9 bases left in between. Written as DNA, the CDR3 is TGTGCCAGTAGTATAGTGTGGAGGGACTATGGCTACACCTTC. Amino acid sequence: CASSIVWRDYGYTF.

This chain links TRBV29-1 with TRBJ2-1, with 12 bases that match TRBD2. CDR3 length equals 15 residues. Trimming took 4 bases from V and 6 from J; bases not matched to a gene: 7. Germline V gene data show CDR1 as SQVTM and CDR2 as ANQGSEA. Here the CDR3 reads CSVGLAGAFGNEQFF. CDR3 in DNA: TGCAGCGTTGGACTAGCGGGAGCATTTGGCAATGAGCAGTTCTTC.

The chain has TRBV29-1 and TRBJ2-2, with a tentative D call TRBD2 (6 bases). The CDR3 has 13 residues. V gave up 4 bases and J gave up 4 bases, with 10 bases separating them. Germline CDR1 SQVTM, CDR2 ANQGSEA. CDR3 bases: TGCAGCGTTGGCGGGGTGGGCACCGGGGAGCTGTTTTTT. It specifies CSVGGVGTGELFF.

The CDR3: CASAGPGLKNIQYF. For the CDR3, the DNA is TGTGCCAGCGCTGGGCCGGGACTCAAAAACATTCAGTACTTC. The chain has TRBV27 and TRBJ2-4, with a tentative D call TRBD2 (6 bases). The CDR3 extends over 14 amino acids. Germline V gives CDR1 MNHEY, CDR2 SMNVEV (reference sequence). The V and J ends lost 8 bases and 3 bases respectively, with 14 bases between them.

Note on this clone: The sample has other DNA sequences that encode this CDR3 too. The chain uses TRBV5-6 and TRBJ1-4; 7 positions match TRBD1. CDR1 and CDR2 (germline): SGHDT, YYEEEE. Trimming removed 4 bases from V and 5 bases from J; junction bases left unmatched: 8. The CDR3 runs 15 residues. This CDR3 is CASSPLTGRNEKLFF. The CDR3 nucleotides read TGTGCCAGCAGCCCGTTGACAGGGAGGAATGAAAAACTGTTTTTT.

The gene calls are TRBV15 and TRBJ1-4; D is possibly TRBD1 (6 bases). Looked up from germline, CDR1 is LNHNV and CDR2 is YYDKDF (reference sequence). This CDR3 is 15 amino acids long. Trimming took 0 bases from V and 7 from J, leaving 12 bases between them. CDR3 residues: CATSRDRGSGEKLFF. Written as DNA, the CDR3 is TGTGCCACCAGCAGAGATAGGGGGTCCGGTGAAAAACTGTTTTTT.

This clone is a singleton in its sample. This chain uses TRBV5-1 with TRBJ2-7; D is perhaps TRBD2 (6 bases). V was pared by 0 bases and J by 5 bases, with 12 bases between. Germline lookup yields CDR1 SGHRS and CDR2 YFSETQ. This CDR3 comprises 14 residues. The DNA for the CDR3 is TGCGCCAGCAGCTTGGCGGAGGGAGGCCACGAGCAGTACTTC. Encoded protein: CASSLAEGGHEQYF.

V is TRBV27 and J is TRBJ2-1; 10 bases match TRBD2. V dropped 5 bases and J dropped 8; count of bases not matched to a gene: 15. The CDR3 is 17 residues long. CDR1 MNHEY and CDR2 SMNVEV come from the germline V gene (reference sequence). CDR3 loop: CASSLPLQREGVYEQFF. The CDR3, as DNA: TGTGCCAGCAGTCTCCCCCTCCAGCGGGAGGGCGTATATGAGCAGTTCTTC.

J is TRBJ1-2 and V is TRBV7-9; 8 bases align to TRBD1. V shed 8 bases, J shed 4 bases, and the junction held 12 bases outside the gene matches. The germline V gene encodes CDR1 SEHNR and CDR2 FQNEAQ (reference sequence). The CDR3 is 15 residues long. The CDR3 DNA is TGTGCCAGCGGTCGGGACCGGACAGGGCCCTATGGCTACACCTTC. It is translated as CASGRDRTGPYGYTF.